The clone carrying this T cell receptor (beta chain) was counted many times. This sample is part of a study of human T cells and chemical hapten exposure. Individual cDNA molecules (in the library) carried attached unique molecular identifiers. TCRdb re-called the RACE reads through MiXCR, storing one row per CDR3 protein. The table has tens of thousands of distinct CDR3 sequences, roughly 10% seen once. Documented time point: patch test 1, 2 weeks after DPC sensitization. Treatment reported: therapeutic diphenylcyclopropenone sensitization with weekly scalp DPC. The receptor's source is a woman in her forties or fifties with alopecia areata. Some clones in this sample may be carry-over from other donors' samples. The sample consisted of whole blood, taken in connection with sensitization to the hapten diphenylcyclopropenone (DPC).

CDR3 DNA sequence: TGTGCCAGCAGCCCGCGACTAGCGGGGGGCACAGATACGCAGTATTTT. The encoded protein is CASSPRLAGGTDTQYF. The chain joins TRBV7-2 to TRBJ2-3; 12 nucleotides line up with TRBD2. This CDR3 is 16 amino acids long. Losses at the gene ends were 5 bases for V and 1 base for J; bases not matched to a gene: 4. Germline CDR1 is SGHTA and CDR2 is FQGNSA.